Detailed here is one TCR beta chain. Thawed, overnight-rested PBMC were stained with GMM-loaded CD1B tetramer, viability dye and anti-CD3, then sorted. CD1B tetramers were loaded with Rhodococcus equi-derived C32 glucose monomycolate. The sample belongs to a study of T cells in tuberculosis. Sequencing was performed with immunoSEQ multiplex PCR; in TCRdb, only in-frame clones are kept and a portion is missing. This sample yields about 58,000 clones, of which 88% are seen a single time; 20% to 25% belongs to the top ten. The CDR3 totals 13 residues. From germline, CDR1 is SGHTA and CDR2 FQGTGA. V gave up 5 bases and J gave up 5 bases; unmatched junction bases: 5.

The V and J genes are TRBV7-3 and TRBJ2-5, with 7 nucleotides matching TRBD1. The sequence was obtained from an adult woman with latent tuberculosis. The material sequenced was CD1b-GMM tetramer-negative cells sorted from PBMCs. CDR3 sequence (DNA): TGTGCCAGCAGCCCTAGCAGGGGGGAGACCCAGTACTTC. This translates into CASSPSRGETQYF.